Below, one TCR beta chain is given with its context. Its antigen is not known. Use of 60 Vbeta and 13 Jbeta primers characterized the PCR. Here immunoSEQ multiplex PCR was the method, and the copy in TCRdb shows in-frame clones only, minus some. Of about 160,000 clones listed, around 84% are singletons. Germline V gives CDR1 PRHDT, CDR2 FYEKMQ (reference sequence). The ends lost 3 bases at V and 0 bases at J; junction bases unmatched: 13. The CDR3 consists of 19 residues. The data belong to a study of cytomegalovirus exposure and HLA in healthy donors. Across the study: Earlier results showed some 120 million unique TCR beta sequences derived from 150 million to 200 million T cells. Early release data held about 85 million unique TCRs from HLA-typed donors. Points from the study as a whole: Reportedly, a later analysis found an Asian-associated ancestry cluster had fewer N-insertions than the roughly 670-donor mean.

The source of this sequence is a male donor in good health and CMV-seropositive. The sequencing input was PBMCs. The chain employs TRBV13 and TRBJ2-1; 8 nucleotides line up with TRBD2. The CDR3 DNA reads TGTGCCAGCAGCTTCCCTCAGACTAGCGTACGATCCTCCTACAATGAGCAGTTCTTC. Translating it yields CASSFPQTSVRSSYNEQFF.